The clone carrying this T cell receptor beta chain has ten or more counts. TCRdb reprocessed the RACE reads with MiXCR, giving one entry per CDR3 protein. The repertoire holds about 84,000 distinct CDR3 sequences, with under 11% as singletons. Time point specified: patch test 2, 6 weeks after DPC sensitization. Treatment indicated: therapeutic diphenylcyclopropenone sensitization with weekly scalp DPC. At patch-test visits, sampling came before the patch test. CDR1 MGHDK and CDR2 SYGVNS come from the germline V gene. This CDR3 region has 13 residues. The trim removed 6 bases at V and 5 bases at J, leaving 0 bases unmatched. This sample was included in a study of human T cells and chemical hapten exposure. Study-wide context: Patch tests of 0.01% DPC on the upper back were read at 6 days. Alopecia areata, totalis or universalis affected patients, mainly female.

This clonotype was sampled from a woman aged 45-65 years with alopecia areata. Some clones in this sample may be carry-over from other donors' samples. The genes are TRBV25-1 and TRBJ1-5; 11 nucleotides match TRBD1. This specimen was whole blood, taken in connection with sensitization to the hapten diphenylcyclopropenone (DPC). CDR3 in amino acids: CASRGQGDQPQHF. The CDR3 bases are TGTGCCAGCAGGGGACAGGGGGATCAGCCCCAGCATTTT.